This TCR beta chain was recovered during a study of blood T cells in healthy people across ages. Study summary: T cells yielded about one barcoded beta molecule per two cells through template switching.

In regard to this clonotype: The antigen is undetermined.

Whole-study results and caveats: The long-lived group displayed more naive CD4+ cells, plus higher diversity, than the aged donors did.

For the second PCR, which ran for roughly 6 to 12 cycles, a sample-barcoded 5' primer and a J-beta primer mix were used. TCRdb redid the calling of the 5' RACE reads with MiXCR, one entry per CDR3 protein. The data show about 670,000 distinct CDR3 sequences, roughly half seen once. The CDR3 length is 13 residues. Specimen: blood. This rearrangement joins TRBV21-1 to TRBJ2-5; the listed D gene, TRBD2, was not tested against the DNA. TRBV21-1 counts as a pseudogene. This sequence was found in a woman older than 75 in good health. Here the CDR3 reads CASTTSEQETQYF. CDR3 DNA sequence: TGTGCCAGCACCACTAGCGAGCAAGAGACCCAGTACTTC.